The present T cell receptor (beta chain) was sequenced within a study of cytomegalovirus exposure and HLA in healthy donors. Generated by immunoSEQ multiplex PCR, the TCRdb table keeps only in-frame clones and is missing some. The table has a few hundred thousand clones, approximately 91% seen once. Germline CDR1 reads SGHKS; CDR2 reads YYEKEE (reference sequence). The junction had 0 bases not matched to a gene; V was cut back by 2 bases and J by 0 bases. The CDR3 totals 15 residues. Source material: PBMCs. The sequence was obtained from a man between 25 and 39 years old in good health and CMV-seronegative. V usage is TRBV5-5 and J usage is TRBJ2-2, with TRBD2 matching 8 bases. The chain's CDR3 is CASSLLAANTGELFF. The CDR3 nucleotides are TGTGCCAGCAGCTTACTAGCGGCGAACACCGGGGAGCTGTTTTTT.